Shown below are 9 T cell receptor beta chains from a single sample sequenced in a study of blood T cell repertoires in COVID-19. Sequenced by immunoSEQ multiplex PCR; TCRdb stores in-frame clones only, minus some. The sample carries around 250,000 clones, about 87% recorded once. Sequenced input: PBMCs or T cells enriched from blood (not recorded which). Source of these receptors: a woman aged 40 to 55 who had been exposed to COVID-19.

This chain uses TRBV12-2 with TRBJ1-4; the D segment call TRBD1 is taken from the table without a DNA check. TRBV12-2 is listed as a pseudogene. This CDR3 contains 21 residues. CDR3 in amino acids: CASRLDRGGAPPGQGGEKLFF. CDR3 nucleotides: TGTGCAAGTCGCTTAGACAGGGGAGGAGCCCCGCCGGGACAGGGGGGAGAAAAACTGTTTTTT.

This rearrangement joins TRBV3-1 (or the pseudogene TRBV3-2) to TRBJ2-2; tentatively, D is TRBD2 (5 bases). Germline V gene sequence: CDR1 LGHDT, CDR2 YNNKEL (reference sequence). The CDR3 runs 16 residues. Trimming cost V 1 base and J 1 base, with 10 bases left between them. The chain's CDR3 is CASSQGGGLNTGELFF. The CDR3 nucleotides are TGTGCCAGCAGCCAAGGAGGCGGGTTGAACACCGGGGAGCTGTTTTTT.

The chain couples TRBV30 to TRBJ1-1; D gene uncertain. Germline V gene sequence: CDR1 GTSNPN, CDR2 SVGIG (reference sequence). The CDR3 has 16 residues. Trimming pared 6 bases from V and 0 bases from J, leaving 20 bases between. CDR3 DNA: TGTGCCTGCATAGCGGGAAAACTACTCATGAACACTGAAGCTTTCTTT. Translation: CACIAGKLLMNTEAFF.

The chain recombines TRBV4-2 with TRBJ1-2; 7 bases agree with TRBD1. The ends lost 3 bases at V and 2 bases at J; junction bases unmatched: 15. Per germline, CDR1 LGHNA and CDR2 YNFKEQ. The CDR3 covers 18 residues. CDR3 coding DNA: TGTGCCAGCAGCCATGCGGCGGGCCCGGACAGGCTAAACTATGGCTACACCTTC. This gives the protein CASSHAAGPDRLNYGYTF.

This sequence joins TRBV18 and TRBJ1-1; D not certain. This CDR3 is built from 13 residues. V lost 2 bases and J 3 bases, leaving 7 bases between the germline ends. Germline CDR1 is KGHSH and CDR2 is LQKENI. CDR3 nucleotides: TGTGCCAGCTCACCAAAGGAGTACACTGAAGCTTTCTTT. Residues: CASSPKEYTEAFF. The whole variable domain, remainder taken from reference TRBV18 and TRBJ1-1, is NAGVMQNPRHLVRRRGQEARLRCSPMKGHSHVYWYRQLPEEGLKFMVYLQKENIIDESGMPKERFSAEFPKEGPSILRIQQVVRGDSAAYFCASSPKEYTEAFFGQGTRLTVV.

The rearrangement uses TRBV28 and TRBJ1-2, with TRBD1 identical over 8 bases. The CDR3 consists of 16 residues. Germline loops: CDR1 MDHEN, CDR2 SYDVKM. V gave up 0 bases and J gave up 2 bases; unmatched junction bases: 5. CDR3 bases: TGTGCCAGCAGTTTATGGACAGGGGAGGGGAACTATGGCTACACCTTC. Encoded protein: CASSLWTGEGNYGYTF.

The chain carries TRBV4-3 and TRBJ2-2; 10 bases line up with TRBD2. There are 18 residues in the CDR3. CDR1 LGHNA and CDR2 YSLEER come from the germline V gene. Trimming took 0 bases from V and 2 from J; bases not matched to a gene: 6. CDR3 in amino acids: CASSQDRLAGRNTGELFF. CDR3 DNA sequence: TGCGCCAGCAGCCAAGATCGACTAGCGGGCCGAAACACCGGGGAGCTGTTTTTT.

The rearrangement joins TRBV18 to TRBJ1-1, with 9 bases aligning to TRBD1. Trimming removed 7 bases from V and 12 bases from J; junction bases left unmatched: 12. Per germline, CDR1 KGHSH and CDR2 LQKENI. The CDR3 runs 13 residues. This CDR3 reads CASLWTGVDKTFF. CDR3 nucleotides: TGTGCCAGCTTGTGGACAGGGGTCGATAAAACTTTCTTT. The full variable domain, its missing parts supplied by reference TRBV18 and TRBJ1-1, is NAGVMQNPRHLVRRRGQEARLRCSPMKGHSHVYWYRQLPEEGLKFMVYLQKENIIDESGMPKERFSAEFPKEGPSILRIQQVVRGDSAAYFCASLWTGVDKTFFGQGTRLTVV.

The chain combines TRBV11-3 with TRBJ1-1; D gene unclear. CDR1 SGHNT and CDR2 YENEEA come from the germline V gene. This CDR3 is 13 amino acids long. Deletions cut 1 base from V and 3 bases from J, with 6 bases between. CDR3 nucleotides: TGTGCCAGCAGCTTAGGGGAGGACACTGAAGCTTTCTTT. Its translation is CASSLGEDTEAFF.